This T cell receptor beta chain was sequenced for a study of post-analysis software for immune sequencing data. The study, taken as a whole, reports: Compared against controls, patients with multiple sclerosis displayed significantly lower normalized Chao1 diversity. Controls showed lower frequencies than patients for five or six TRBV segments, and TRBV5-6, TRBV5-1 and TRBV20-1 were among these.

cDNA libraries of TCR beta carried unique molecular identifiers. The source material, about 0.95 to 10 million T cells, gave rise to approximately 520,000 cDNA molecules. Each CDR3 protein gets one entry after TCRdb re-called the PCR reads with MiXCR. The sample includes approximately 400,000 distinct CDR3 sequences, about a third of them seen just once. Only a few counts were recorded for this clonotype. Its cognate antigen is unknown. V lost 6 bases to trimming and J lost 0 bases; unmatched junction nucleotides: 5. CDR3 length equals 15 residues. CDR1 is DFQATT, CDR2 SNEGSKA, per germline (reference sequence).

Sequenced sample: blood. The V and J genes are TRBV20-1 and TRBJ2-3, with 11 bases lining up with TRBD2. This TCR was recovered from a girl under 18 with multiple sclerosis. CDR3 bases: TGCAGTGCCAGACTAGCGGGGAGTAGCACAGATACGCAGTATTTT. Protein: CSARLAGSSTDTQYF.